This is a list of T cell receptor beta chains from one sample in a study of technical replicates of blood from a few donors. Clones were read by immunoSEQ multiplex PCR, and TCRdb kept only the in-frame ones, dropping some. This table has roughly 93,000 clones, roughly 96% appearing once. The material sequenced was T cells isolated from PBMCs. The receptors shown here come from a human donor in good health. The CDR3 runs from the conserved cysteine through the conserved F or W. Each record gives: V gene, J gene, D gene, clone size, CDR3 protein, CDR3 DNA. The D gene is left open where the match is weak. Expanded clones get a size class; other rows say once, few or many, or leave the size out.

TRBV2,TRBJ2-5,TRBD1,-,CASSRQGETQYF,TGTGCCAGCAGTCGACAGGGAGAGACCCAGTACTTC
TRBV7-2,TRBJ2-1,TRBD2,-,CASSFDTGTSGSEQFF,TGTGCCAGCAGCTTCGATACCGGGACTAGCGGGAGTGAGCAGTTCTTC
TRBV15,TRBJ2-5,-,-,CATSRDSVTPQETQYF,TGTGCCACCAGCAGAGATTCGGTCACGCCACAAGAGACCCAGTACTTC
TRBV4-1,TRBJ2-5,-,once,CASSQDLRGSRETQYF,TGCGCCAGCAGCCAAGATCTTCGGGGGTCCCGAGAGACCCAGTACTTC
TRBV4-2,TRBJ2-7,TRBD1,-,CASSQDTDRGGEQYF,TGTGCCAGCAGCCAAGATACGGACAGGGGAGGCGAGCAGTACTTC
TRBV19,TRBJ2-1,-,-,CASSTGRGTNEQFF,TGTGCCAGTAGTACCGGTCGTGGGACTAATGAGCAGTTCTTC
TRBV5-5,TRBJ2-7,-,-,CASSFGGGNPEQYF,TGTGCCAGCAGCTTTGGAGGAGGGAATCCCGAGCAGTACTTC
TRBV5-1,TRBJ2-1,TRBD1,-,CASSLGEGALNEQFF,TGCGCCAGCAGCTTAGGCGAGGGGGCCCTCAATGAGCAGTTCTTC
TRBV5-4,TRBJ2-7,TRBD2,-,CASSLVTSGSYEQYF,TGTGCCAGCAGCTTGGTAACTAGCGGATCCTACGAGCAGTACTTC
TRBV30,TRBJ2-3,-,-,CAWRVVGALGTDTQYF,TGTGCCTGGAGGGTGGTGGGGGCGCTCGGCACAGATACGCAGTATTTT
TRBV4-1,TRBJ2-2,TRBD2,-,CASSQVTRAGGELFF,TGCGCCAGCAGCCAAGTGACTAGAGCGGGAGGGGAGCTGTTTTTT
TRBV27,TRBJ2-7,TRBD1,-,CASSRTPGQGYEQYF,TGTGCCAGCAGTCGAACCCCTGGACAGGGCTACGAGCAGTACTTC
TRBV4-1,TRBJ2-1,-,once,CASSQEAAYNEQFF,TGCGCCAGCAGCCAAGAAGCGGCCTACAATGAGCAGTTCTTC
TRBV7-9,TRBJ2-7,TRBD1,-,CASRMPGQGAGEQYF,TGTGCCAGCAGGATGCCGGGACAGGGGGCTGGAGAGCAGTACTTC
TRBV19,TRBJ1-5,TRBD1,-,CASSETGDSNQPQHF,TGTGCCAGTAGCGAAACAGGGGATAGCAATCAGCCCCAGCATTTT
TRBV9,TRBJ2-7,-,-,CASSVAGAALGEQYF,TGTGCCAGCAGCGTAGCGGGAGCGGCTCTTGGCGAGCAGTACTTC
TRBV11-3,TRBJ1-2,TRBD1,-,CASSLVLLVRDRGPGYTF,TGTGCCAGCAGCTTAGTCCTTTTGGTCCGGGACAGGGGTCCTGGCTACACCTTC
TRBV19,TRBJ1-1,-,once,CATRQDTEAFF,TGTGCCACCCGACAGGACACTGAAGCTTTCTTT
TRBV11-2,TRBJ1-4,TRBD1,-,CASSPQPGQGNEKLFF,TGTGCCAGCAGCCCACAACCGGGACAGGGGAATGAAAAACTGTTTTTT
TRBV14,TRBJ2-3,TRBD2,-,CASSPLRTGSTGTSGSPPQDTQYF,TGTGCCAGCAGCCCGCTCAGGACAGGGAGCACCGGGACTAGCGGGAGCCCCCCACAAGATACGCAGTATTTT
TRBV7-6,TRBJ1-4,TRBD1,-,CASSNYQGAGEKLFF,TGTGCCAGCAGCAATTACCAGGGGGCAGGTGAAAAACTGTTTTTT
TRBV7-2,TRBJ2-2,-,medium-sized,CASSIDRPLANTGELFF,TGTGCCAGCAGCATCGACAGGCCCCTCGCGAACACCGGGGAGCTGTTTTTT
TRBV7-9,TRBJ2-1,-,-,CASASLAPSSGEQFF,TGTGCCTCAGCTAGTCTAGCTCCATCGTCCGGTGAGCAGTTCTTC
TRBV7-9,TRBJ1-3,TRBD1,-,CASSLILTGSPGNTIYF,TGTGCCAGCAGCTTAATCCTGACAGGGAGTCCTGGAAACACCATATATTTT
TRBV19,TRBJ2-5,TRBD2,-,CASSGREGTSGETQYF,TGTGCCAGTAGTGGCAGGGAGGGCACAAGCGGCGAGACCCAGTACTTC
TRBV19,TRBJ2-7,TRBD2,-,CASSYGLGDYEQYF,TGTGCCAGTAGTTACGGACTAGGAGACTACGAGCAGTACTTC
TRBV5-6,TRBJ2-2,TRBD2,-,CASSSGTSEYTGELFF,TGTGCCAGCAGCTCCGGGACTAGCGAGTACACCGGGGAGCTGTTTTTT
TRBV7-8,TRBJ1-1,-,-,CASSSLESFRENTEAFF,TGTGCCAGCAGCTCGTTGGAATCCTTCAGGGAGAACACTGAAGCTTTCTTT
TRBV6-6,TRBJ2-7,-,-,CASQPKGGGTYEQYF,TGTGCCAGCCAACCCAAAGGGGGGGGCACATACGAGCAGTACTTC
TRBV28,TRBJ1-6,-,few,CASKSGAPNSPLHF,TGTGCCAGCAAATCGGGAGCCCCCAATTCACCCCTCCACTTT
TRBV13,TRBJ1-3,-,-,CASSLGESSGNTIYF,TGTGCCAGCAGCTTAGGGGAGAGCTCTGGAAACACCATATATTTT
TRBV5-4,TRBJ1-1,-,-,CASSSGRGRENTEAFF,TGTGCCAGCAGCTCTGGGAGGGGCAGGGAGAACACTGAAGCTTTCTTT
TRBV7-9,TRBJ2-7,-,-,CASSLAWGDLVEQYF,TGTGCCAGCAGCTTAGCCTGGGGGGACTTGGTCGAGCAGTACTTC